These T cell receptor beta chains were read from a single sample in a study of cytomegalovirus exposure and HLA in healthy donors. Clones were read by immunoSEQ multiplex PCR, and TCRdb kept only the in-frame ones, dropping some. The sample shows about 170,000 clones, less than 90% of them seen only once. Sequenced sample: PBMCs. The receptor set was obtained from a woman aged 45 to 65 in good health and CMV-seropositive. Both conserved end residues are part of each CDR3. D genes are given only for firm matches. Some rows have no size entry. The others give once, few or many, or a class for an expanded clone.

TRBJ2-2 | TRBD2 | TRBV4-3 | . | CASSQDRAGVVYTGELFF | TGCGCCAGCAGCCAAGATCGAGCGGGGGTTGTGTACACCGGGGAGCTGTTTTTT
TRBJ1-1 | . | TRBV6-1 | . | CASSESGGPTAFF | TGTGCCAGCAGTGAATCCGGGGGGCCGACCGCTTTCTTT
TRBJ2-7 | . | TRBV6-5 | . | CASSFAGVTGYEQYF | TGTGCCAGCAGTTTTGCAGGGGTAACCGGCTACGAGCAGTACTTC
TRBJ2-1 | . | TRBV4-1 | . | CASSHLLQGREQFF | TGCGCCAGCAGCCATCTCTTACAGGGGAGGGAGCAGTTCTTC
TRBJ1-2 | . | TRBV5-6 | . | CASSLTGVYGYTF | TGTGCCAGCAGCTTGACCGGTGTCTATGGCTACACCTTC
TRBJ2-1 | . | TRBV7-7 | . | CASSSSVSSYNEQFF | TGTGCTAGCAGCTCTAGCGTCAGTAGTTACAATGAGCAGTTCTTC
TRBJ2-7 | TRBD2 | TRBV6-6 | . | CASSGTSSYEQYF | TGTGCCAGCTCCGGGACTAGCTCATACGAGCAGTACTTC
TRBJ1-1 | . | TRBV15 | . | CATSREPRVGNTEAFF | TGTGCCACCAGCAGGGAACCCAGGGTGGGTAACACTGAAGCTTTCTTT
TRBJ2-1 | TRBD1 | TRBV4-2 | . | CASSPAGQGGYNEQFF | TGTGCCAGCAGCCCAGCGGGACAGGGAGGATACAATGAGCAGTTCTTC
TRBJ2-1 | . | TRBV10-3 | few | CAISESNEIGGFEQFF | TGTGCCATCAGTGAGTCGAATGAAATTGGAGGTTTCGAGCAGTTCTTC
TRBJ2-1 | . | TRBV20-1 | . | CSALRVNEQFF | TGCAGTGCTCTCAGGGTGAATGAGCAGTTCTTC
TRBJ1-1 | TRBD1 | TRBV5-1 | . | CASSLRGPDTEAFF | TGCGCCAGCAGCCTTAGGGGGCCGGACACTGAAGCTTTCTTT
TRBJ2-5 | TRBD1 | TRBV13 | . | CASSFDRGRETQYF | TGTGCCAGCAGCTTCGACAGGGGGCGCGAGACCCAGTACTTC
TRBJ1-4 | TRBD1 | TRBV5-6 | few | CASQMTGTNEKLFF | TGTGCCAGCCAAATGACAGGGACTAATGAAAAACTGTTTTTT
TRBJ1-1 | TRBD1 | TRBV4-3 | few | CASSQGTGREAFF | TGCGCCAGCAGCCAAGGGACAGGGCGAGAAGCTTTCTTT
TRBJ1-5 | TRBD1 | TRBV28 | . | CASSLRTGPSNQPQHF | TGTGCCAGCAGTCTGAGGACAGGGCCTAGCAATCAGCCCCAGCATTTT
TRBJ1-6 | . | TRBV5-1 | once | CASSLGGAGESLHF | TGCGCCAGCAGCTTAGGCGGGGCCGGTGAATCCCTCCACTTT
TRBJ1-2 | TRBD1 | TRBV20-1 | . | CSVNPKPTGAF | TGCAGTGTTAACCCTAAACCGACAGGGGCCTTC
TRBJ1-2 | . | TRBV6-5 | few | CASSPRHGGHTF | TGTGCCAGCAGCCCCCGCCACGGTGGTCACACCTTC
TRBJ1-1 | . | TRBV28 | . | CASSLWAGNTEAFF | TGTGCCAGCAGTTTGTGGGCCGGGAACACTGAAGCTTTCTTT
TRBJ1-1 | . | TRBV19 | once | CASSSHGGGNTEAFF | TGTGCCAGTAGTTCCCACGGTGGAGGAAACACTGAAGCTTTCTTT
TRBJ2-7 | TRBD1 | TRBV29-1 | . | CSVAEDRGAEQYF | TGCAGCGTTGCGGAGGACAGGGGAGCCGAGCAGTACTTC
TRBJ2-7 | . | TRBV5-1 | . | CASSSSGTTYEQYF | TGCGCCAGCAGCTCCTCCGGGACAACCTACGAGCAGTACTTC
TRBJ2-3 | . | TRBV19 | . | CASQTNPNTDTQYF | TGTGCCAGTCAGACTAACCCCAACACAGATACGCAGTATTTT
TRBJ2-5 | TRBD2 | TRBV7-3 | . | CASSSKGLGALPGLAEETQYF | TGTGCCAGCAGCTCCAAGGGATTGGGGGCTTTACCGGGACTAGCGGAAGAGACCCAGTACTTC
TRBJ2-2 | . | TRBV6-5 | . | CASSYSGQGTGELFF | TGTGCCAGCAGTTACTCGGGGCAGGGGACCGGGGAGCTGTTTTTT
TRBJ1-3 | . | TRBV6-6 | . | CASSYPSGNTIYF | TGTGCCAGCAGTTACCCTTCTGGAAACACCATATATTTT
TRBJ1-3 | . | TRBV5-8 | . | CASSQGNTIYF | TGTGCCAGCAGCCAGGGAAACACCATATATTTT
TRBJ2-1 | TRBD2 | TRBV5-1 | . | CASTVVAGTNEQFF | TGCGCCAGCACGGTGGTAGCGGGCACCAATGAGCAGTTCTTC
TRBJ2-1 | TRBD1 | TRBV28 | . | CASSPSTGGPSLNEQFF | TGTGCCAGCAGTCCCTCGACAGGGGGCCCTAGTTTAAATGAGCAGTTCTTC
TRBJ1-1 | . | TRBV28 | . | CASSLWGRWGAFF | TGTGCCAGCAGTTTATGGGGGCGCTGGGGAGCTTTCTTT
TRBJ1-6 | TRBD1 | TRBV5-5 | . | CASSPLWDRANSPLHF | TGTGCCAGCAGTCCCCTGTGGGACAGGGCCAACTCACCCCTCCACTTT
TRBJ1-5 | . | TRBV7-8 | . | CASSPRDMGNQPQHF | TGTGCCAGCAGCCCCCGGGACATGGGCAATCAGCCCCAGCATTTT
TRBJ2-1 | TRBD2 | TRBV11-3 | . | CASSPRTSGGPLYNEQFF | TGTGCCAGCAGCCCGCGGACTAGCGGGGGGCCTCTCTACAATGAGCAGTTCTTC
TRBJ2-1 | . | TRBV7-2 | . | CASSSFSGEQFF | TGTGCCAGCAGCTCTTTTTCGGGTGAGCAGTTCTTC
TRBJ1-1 | . | TRBV9 | . | CASSVGESTEAFF | TGTGCCAGCAGCGTTGGGGAGTCGACTGAAGCTTTCTTT
TRBJ2-2 | . | TRBV30 | . | CAWGAWAGELFF | TGTGCCTGGGGGGCTTGGGCCGGGGAGCTGTTTTTT
TRBJ1-1 | . | TRBV5-6 | . | CASSLVAEGAEAFF | TGTGCCAGCAGCTTGGTGGCAGAAGGGGCTGAAGCTTTCTTT
TRBJ2-7 | TRBD1 | TRBV19 | . | CADQGAEDLEQYF | TGTGCCGATCAGGGGGCGGAGGACCTCGAGCAGTACTTC
TRBJ2-5 | TRBD2 | TRBV7-9 | . | CSSRQRAGGLRETQYF | TGTTCCAGCAGACAAAGAGCGGGGGGGCTACGGGAGACCCAGTACTTC
TRBJ2-1 | TRBD1 | TRBV19 | . | CASSMGDSRIDEQFF | TGTGCCAGTAGTATGGGGGACAGTAGGATCGATGAGCAGTTCTTC
TRBJ1-2 | TRBD1 | TRBV5-4 | . | CASSQQGATYGYTF | TGTGCCAGCAGCCAACAGGGGGCGACCTATGGCTACACCTTC
TRBJ2-7 | TRBD2 | TRBV9 | . | CASSRSFTSGGTYEQYF | TGTGCCAGCAGTCGATCCTTTACTAGCGGAGGGACTTACGAGCAGTACTTC
TRBJ2-4 | . | TRBV2 | . | CASSGPNIQYF | TGTGCCAGCAGTGGTCCGAACATTCAGTACTTC
TRBJ1-2 | . | TRBV30 | . | CAWGEDRAWRGYTF | TGTGCCTGGGGAGAGGATCGAGCCTGGCGGGGCTACACCTTC
TRBJ2-7 | TRBD1 | TRBV6-5 | . | CASSTGDRGLYEQYF | TGTGCCAGCAGCACCGGGGACAGGGGGCTCTACGAGCAGTACTTC
TRBJ2-7 | TRBD1 | TRBV4-2 | . | CASSQQGATNEQYF | TGTGCCAGCAGCCAACAGGGGGCAACGAACGAGCAGTACTTC
TRBJ2-1 | TRBD2 | TRBV30 | . | CAWSLGLAGSRGNEQFF | TGTGCCTGGAGTCTGGGACTAGCGGGTTCCCGCGGCAATGAGCAGTTCTTC
TRBJ2-3 | . | TRBV9 | once | CASSVGLAGQISTDTQYF | TGTGCCAGCAGCGTAGGTTTGGCGGGCCAGATTAGCACAGATACGCAGTATTTT
TRBJ2-7 | . | TRBV30 | . | CAWRGTSPGEQYF | TGTGCCTGGAGAGGGACATCCCCGGGCGAGCAGTACTTC
TRBJ2-2 | TRBD2 | TRBV29-1 | . | CSVEVWLAGVRTGELFF | TGCAGCGTTGAAGTCTGGCTAGCGGGAGTCAGGACCGGGGAGCTGTTTTTT
TRBJ2-1 | TRBD2 | TRBV7-3 | . | CASSSRTSGVSEQFF | TGTGCCAGCAGCTCTCGGACTAGCGGGGTGAGTGAGCAGTTCTTC
TRBJ2-3 | TRBD2 | TRBV18 | . | CASSLALAAGADTQYF | TGTGCCAGCTCACTAGCTCTAGCGGCGGGAGCAGATACGCAGTATTTT
TRBJ2-5 | . | TRBV9 | . | CASSVDGLSETQYF | TGTGCCAGCAGCGTAGATGGACTATCAGAGACCCAGTACTTC
TRBJ2-1 | TRBD2 | TRBV6-4 | . | CASSAGGGSYNEQFF | TGTGCCAGCAGTGCCGGCGGGGGCTCCTACAATGAGCAGTTCTTC
TRBJ2-3 | . | TRBV5-4 | . | CASSFYRVEDTQYF | TGTGCCAGCAGCTTTTACAGGGTTGAAGATACGCAGTATTTT
TRBJ1-4 | TRBD1 | TRBV4-3 | . | CASSQSQGAANEKLFF | TGCGCCAGCAGCCAATCACAGGGGGCAGCTAATGAAAAACTGTTTTTT